This T cell receptor (beta chain) derives from a study of shared clonotypes between healthy human individuals. Donors, healthy HIV-negative adults, lacked recent acute infections or vaccinations. In unsorted samples, genomic DNA was obtained using 100 million or so PBMCs. TCRdb's copy holds only in-frame clones and misses some; the assay was immunoSEQ multiplex PCR. Of about 490,000 clones in the sample, around four fifths are singletons; the top ten hold about 11%. Note on this clone: What it binds is not known.

CDR1 and CDR2 (germline): SGHTA, FQGTGA. This CDR3 has 15 amino acids. V lost 6 bases, J lost 4 bases, and 11 bases stayed unmatched. General study results and limits: Clonotype sharing among the donors was expected to vary with sequencing depth.

Sequencing was carried out using PBMCs. The chain uses TRBV7-3 and TRBJ1-2; 7 bases agree with TRBD1. The TCR was taken from a woman in her forties in good health. Some clones in this sample may be carry-over from other donors' samples. CDR3 residues: CASSPDRDSGYGYTF. CDR3 DNA sequence: TGTGCCAGCAGTCCCGACCGGGACAGCGGCTATGGCTACACCTTC.